This TCR beta chain was captured by sequencing in a study of blood T cell repertoires in COVID-19. On the study more broadly: The samples span acute and convalescent COVID-19 from the United States, Italy and Spain. Nucleic acid was either cDNA or gDNA, and it came from T cells, B-cell-depleted T cells, or PBMCs.

Original processing notes: Estimation of nucleated cell counts relied on the amplification of reference gene primers. Profiled with immunoSEQ multiplex PCR; TCRdb holds only in-frame clones, not every one. The V and J calls and the clone size are those of that table, but D and trimming were determined from the DNA. This table has some 350,000 clones, 91% appearing once. CDR3 length: 16 amino acids. V was clipped by 4 bases and J by 3 bases; unmatched bases: 5. Germline lookup yields CDR1 PRHDT and CDR2 FYEKMQ (reference sequence). Source material: peripheral blood. V and J are TRBV13 and TRBJ2-1, with 11 bases aligning to TRBD2. The source of this sequence is a woman aged 18-35 years who had recovered from COVID-19. CDR3 sequence reads: CASSWGLAENYNEQFF. The CDR3 bases are TGTGCCAGCAGCTGGGGACTAGCGGAGAACTACAATGAGCAGTTCTTC.